This is a list of T cell receptor beta chains from one sample in a study of response to subunit inactivated influenza vaccine. MiXCR, applied by TCRdb to the RT-PCR reads, yields one record per CDR3 protein. The sample carries 800,000 to 1,000,000 distinct CDR3 sequences, around 20% recorded once. Sequenced here: PBMCs from blood, sampled 4 to 6 days after vaccination. Receptor source: a man between 45 and 60 years old who received an inactivated influenza vaccine. CDR3s include the opening cysteine and the closing phenylalanine or tryptophan. The D gene is left open where the match is weak. Not all rows give a size; the values are once, few, many and, for expanded clones, a class.

d_gene: .
v_gene: TRBV10-3
abundance: .
j_gene: TRBJ2-7
CDR3nt: TGTGCCATCAGTGAAATGGGGGGCGCGTCCGAGCAGTACTTC
CDR3aa: CAISEMGGASEQYF

d_gene: .
v_gene: TRBV12-3/TRBV12-4
abundance: .
j_gene: TRBJ2-3
CDR3nt: TGTACCAGCAGTTTAGGTGGGGGGGCCAGATTAATACCCACAGATACGCAGTATTTT
CDR3aa: CTSSLGGGARLIPTDTQYF

d_gene: TRBD1
v_gene: TRBV20-1
abundance: .
j_gene: TRBJ2-7
CDR3nt: TGCAGTGCTAGTCACAGGGGCGACGAGCAGTACTTC
CDR3aa: CSASHRGDEQYF

d_gene: .
v_gene: TRBV2
abundance: .
j_gene: TRBJ2-5
CDR3nt: TGTGCCAGCAGTGTTAACAGGGCGGAGACCCAGTACTTC
CDR3aa: CASSVNRAETQYF

d_gene: TRBD1
v_gene: TRBV24-1
abundance: .
j_gene: TRBJ2-2
CDR3nt: TGTGCCACCAGTGACGGGACAGCCCCGGAGCTGTTTTTT
CDR3aa: CATSDGTAPELFF

d_gene: TRBD2
v_gene: TRBV9
abundance: few
j_gene: TRBJ2-5
CDR3nt: TGTGCCAGCAGCGCCGCCGGGACTAGCGTGAAAGAGACCCAGTACTTC
CDR3aa: CASSAAGTSVKETQYF

d_gene: TRBD1
v_gene: TRBV12-3/TRBV12-4
abundance: .
j_gene: TRBJ1-6
CDR3nt: TGTGCCAGCAGTTCGGACAGGAGTTATTCACCCCTCCACTTT
CDR3aa: CASSSDRSYSPLHF

d_gene: TRBD1
v_gene: TRBV10-3
abundance: few
j_gene: TRBJ2-7
CDR3nt: TGTGCCATCAGTGAGTCGGGGGGACAGGGGTCAAACGAGCAGTACTTC
CDR3aa: CAISESGGQGSNEQYF

d_gene: TRBD1
v_gene: TRBV7-9
abundance: .
j_gene: TRBJ2-3
CDR3nt: TGTGCCAGCAGTCACCGGACAGGGATGACACATACGCAGTATTTT
CDR3aa: CASSHRTGMTHTQYF

d_gene: .
v_gene: TRBV7-9
abundance: .
j_gene: TRBJ2-1
CDR3nt: TGTGCCATGGGCCCCGGACTCCTCGGAGAGCAGTTCTTC
CDR3aa: CAMGPGLLGEQFF

d_gene: TRBD1
v_gene: TRBV20-1
abundance: few
j_gene: TRBJ2-3
CDR3nt: TGCAGTGCTAGGGGTAGGGGGCGCGATACGCAGTATTTT
CDR3aa: CSARGRGRDTQYF

d_gene: .
v_gene: TRBV12-3/TRBV12-4
abundance: .
j_gene: TRBJ1-2
CDR3nt: TGTGCCAGCAGTTTAACGGCACCTTACTATGGCTACACCTTC
CDR3aa: CASSLTAPYYGYTF

d_gene: TRBD1
v_gene: TRBV12-3/TRBV12-4
abundance: once
j_gene: TRBJ1-4
CDR3nt: TGTGCCGGCAGCCAAACGACAGGGTATGAAAAACTGTTTTTT
CDR3aa: CAGSQTTGYEKLFF

d_gene: .
v_gene: TRBV7-2
abundance: many
j_gene: TRBJ2-7
CDR3nt: TGTGCCAGCAGCTTATCCACAGGCCGGATCTCCTACGAGCAGTACTTC
CDR3aa: CASSLSTGRISYEQYF

d_gene: TRBD2
v_gene: TRBV7-9
abundance: .
j_gene: TRBJ2-5
CDR3nt: TGTGCCAGCAGCCCGCCCTTTAGCGGGGGCCTTCAAGAGACCCAGTACTTC
CDR3aa: CASSPPFSGGLQETQYF

d_gene: .
v_gene: TRBV19
abundance: .
j_gene: TRBJ2-1
CDR3nt: TGTGCCAGTAGCCAGGTTTGGGGCCAGTTCTCCTACAATGAGCAGTTCTTC
CDR3aa: CASSQVWGQFSYNEQFF

d_gene: TRBD1
v_gene: TRBV6-1
abundance: .
j_gene: TRBJ1-3
CDR3nt: TGTGCCAGCAGTGGGACAGGGGGGATCAACACCATATATTTT
CDR3aa: CASSGTGGINTIYF

d_gene: .
v_gene: TRBV4-3
abundance: few
j_gene: TRBJ2-7
CDR3nt: TGCGCCAGCAGCCAAGATCGAGGGACAAGAGTCTACGAGCAGTACTTC
CDR3aa: CASSQDRGTRVYEQYF

d_gene: .
v_gene: TRBV28
abundance: few
j_gene: TRBJ2-7
CDR3nt: TGTGCCAGCAGCCCCTTGAATAGCAGAGCCTACGAGCAGTACTTC
CDR3aa: CASSPLNSRAYEQYF

d_gene: .
v_gene: TRBV12-3/TRBV12-4
abundance: .
j_gene: TRBJ2-3
CDR3nt: TGTGCCAGCAGTGGGACTGTCGGGAGTATGGGGACGCAGTATTTT
CDR3aa: CASSGTVGSMGTQYF

d_gene: TRBD2
v_gene: TRBV6-2/TRBV6-3
abundance: .
j_gene: TRBJ2-3
CDR3nt: TGTGCCAGCAGCCTACGGTCTCGCCTCTTTTTAGCGGGAGAAAACACAGATACGCAGTATTTT
CDR3aa: CASSLRSRLFLAGENTDTQYF

d_gene: TRBD1
v_gene: TRBV11-1
abundance: .
j_gene: TRBJ2-5
CDR3nt: TGTGCCAGCAGCTCTTACGGACAGGGGAATTACTTC
CDR3aa: CASSSYGQGNYF

d_gene: TRBD1
v_gene: TRBV11-2
abundance: few
j_gene: TRBJ1-2
CDR3nt: TGTGCCAGCAGCTTTACAGGGGAAGGCTACACCTTC
CDR3aa: CASSFTGEGYTF

d_gene: .
v_gene: TRBV7-2
abundance: few
j_gene: TRBJ2-7
CDR3nt: TGTGCCAGCAGCTTAGATCCGGCCCCCAATAGCTACGAGCAGTACTTC
CDR3aa: CASSLDPAPNSYEQYF

d_gene: TRBD2
v_gene: TRBV6-1
abundance: many
j_gene: TRBJ2-5
CDR3nt: TGTGCCAGCAGCCCCTCCAGCGGGGGGTTCCAAGAGACCCAGTACTTC
CDR3aa: CASSPSSGGFQETQYF

d_gene: .
v_gene: TRBV15
abundance: few
j_gene: TRBJ2-4
CDR3nt: TGTGCCACCAGCAGAGAAGGTTCGACAGTGAACATTCAGTACTTC
CDR3aa: CATSREGSTVNIQYF

d_gene: TRBD2
v_gene: TRBV20-1
abundance: .
j_gene: TRBJ2-7
CDR3nt: TGCTGTGCTAGAAGGACTAGCGGGGGGCTACTCTCCTACGAGCAGTACTTC
CDR3aa: CCARRTSGGLLSYEQYF

d_gene: .
v_gene: TRBV5-1
abundance: .
j_gene: TRBJ2-5
CDR3nt: TGCGCCAGCGGGCTCCCAGGTGCATACTTCGAGGAGACCCACTACTTC
CDR3aa: CASGLPGAYFEETHYF

d_gene: TRBD1
v_gene: TRBV29-1
abundance: .
j_gene: TRBJ2-1
CDR3nt: TGCAGCTATCTCAGAGACAGGGGTGGGCCCCAGGAGCAGTTCTTC
CDR3aa: CSYLRDRGGPQEQFF

d_gene: TRBD2
v_gene: TRBV29-1
abundance: .
j_gene: TRBJ2-5
CDR3nt: TGCAGCGTCAGGACTAGCGGGAGTGGGCAAGAGACCCAGTACTTC
CDR3aa: CSVRTSGSGQETQYF

d_gene: .
v_gene: TRBV12-3/TRBV12-4
abundance: .
j_gene: TRBJ2-1
CDR3nt: TGTGCCAGCAGTCCGATGAGCGGAGCCTACAATGAGCAGTTCTTC
CDR3aa: CASSPMSGAYNEQFF

d_gene: .
v_gene: TRBV9
abundance: .
j_gene: TRBJ1-5
CDR3nt: TGTGCCAGCAGCGTAGGCGGCGATAATCAGCCCCAGCATTTT
CDR3aa: CASSVGGDNQPQHF

d_gene: .
v_gene: TRBV15
abundance: .
j_gene: TRBJ2-7
CDR3nt: TGTGCCACCAGCAGAGATCGGTGGACCTTCTACGAGCAGTACTTC
CDR3aa: CATSRDRWTFYEQYF

d_gene: TRBD2
v_gene: TRBV5-1
abundance: few
j_gene: TRBJ2-1
CDR3nt: TGCGCCAGCAGCTTGGTACTAGCGGGACGAGTCAATGAGCAGTTCTTC
CDR3aa: CASSLVLAGRVNEQFF

d_gene: TRBD2
v_gene: TRBV28
abundance: few
j_gene: TRBJ2-1
CDR3nt: TGTGCCAGCAGGGAAACTAGCGGGAGATTCAATGAGCAGTTCTTC
CDR3aa: CASRETSGRFNEQFF